The entry below describes one T cell receptor beta chain. This specimen comes from a study of control samples from healthy donors and cancer patients. This table comes from immunoSEQ multiplex PCR, and its TCRdb copy is limited to in-frame clones, with some not included. The sample lists some 78,000 clones, around nine tenths occurring once. The clonotype was recovered from a woman aged 60-70 years in good health. The sample consisted of blood.

CDR3 in DNA: TGTGCCAGCAATCAGGGCAGGACAGATACGCAGTATTTT. This sequence encodes CASNQGRTDTQYF. This chain links TRBV9 with TRBJ2-3, with D tentatively TRBD1 (5 bases). The CDR3 has 13 amino acids. Germline V CDR1 and CDR2: SGDLS, YYNGEE. Trimming pared 6 bases from V and 3 bases from J, leaving 11 bases between.